The 21 T cell receptor beta chains below were found in one sample sequenced in a study of T cells in narcolepsy. TCRdb keeps only in-frame clones here, not all; method: immunoSEQ multiplex PCR. The sample lists tens of thousands of clones, around 86% seen once, with around 0.91% in the top ten. Specimen: CD45RA- memory CD4+ T cells from PBMCs. These TCRs come from a human donor with narcolepsy.

The chain is built from TRBV4-3 and TRBJ1-4; the D is unclear. Germline-derived CDR1 and CDR2 are LGHNA and YSLEER. This CDR3 spans 15 amino acids. The ends were cut back, 0 bases at V and 3 bases at J, with 8 bases in the middle. CDR3 in DNA: TGCGCCAGCAGCCAAGATATGAACTCTAATGAAAAACTGTTTTTT. Encoded protein: CASSQDMNSNEKLFF.

The chain combines TRBV6-6 with TRBJ2-3, with 7 bases identical to TRBD1. With V trimmed by 0 bases and J by 4 bases, 7 bases remained unmatched. From germline, CDR1 is MNHNY and CDR2 SVGAGI (reference sequence). The CDR3 is 16 amino acids. CDR3 bases: TGTGCCAGCAGTTACTCCCAAGGGGGCGCATCAGATACGCAGTATTTT. It is translated as CASSYSQGGASDTQYF.

The chain links TRBV11-3 to TRBJ1-6, with no clear D. Trimming cost V 5 bases and J 8 bases, with 13 bases left between them. Germline V gives CDR1 SGHNT, CDR2 YENEEA. CDR3 length: 14 amino acids. The CDR3 sequence: CASSLRTDYSPLHF. The CDR3 DNA sequence: TGTGCCAGCAGCCTACGGACGGATTATTCACCCCTCCACTTT. Full variable domain (missing parts from reference TRBV11-3 and TRBJ1-6): EAGVVQSPRYKIIEKKQPVAFWCNPISGHNTLYWYLQNLGQGPELLIRYENEEAVDDSQLPKDRFSAERLKGVDSTLKIQPAELGDSAVYLCASSLRTDYSPLHFGNGTRLTVT.

V gene TRBV25-1 combines with J gene TRBJ2-4; possibly TRBD1 for D (6 bases). Trimming took off 10 bases at V and 7 bases at J, with 17 bases between the two ends. CDR3 length: 13 amino acids. The germline V gene has CDR1 MGHDK and CDR2 SYGVNS. In nucleotides, the CDR3 is TGTGCCACCTCGACAGGAGTAAGCAACATTCAGTACTTC. The encoded protein is CATSTGVSNIQYF.

CDR3 nucleotides: TGTGCTAGTGGTCCCGCCGGGACAGGGGTTAGGAACACCGGGGAGCTGTTTTTT. Protein product: CASGPAGTGVRNTGELFF. The chain employs TRBV12-5 and TRBJ2-2; 10 positions agree with TRBD1. CDR3 length: 18 residues. Germline V gene lookup returns CDR1 LGHNT and CDR2 FRNRAP. With 5 bases clipped from V and 1 base from J, the junction kept 10 bases outside the gene matches.

The chain carries TRBV2 and TRBJ2-7, with D unclear. CDR1 and CDR2 from the germline V gene are SNHLY and FYNNEI. The CDR3 extends over 15 amino acids. The V end lost 6 bases, the J end lost 0 bases, and 15 bases lay between the germline ends. The CDR3 nucleotides read TGTGCCAGCAGCAGCCGCGAATTTAGCTCCTACGAGCAGTACTTC. Amino acid sequence: CASSSREFSSYEQYF.

V is TRBV10-3 and J is TRBJ1-1; D uncertain. The germline gives CDR1 ENHRY, CDR2 SYGVKD. V was cut by 2 bases and J by 0 bases, with 7 bases left in between. CDR3 length: 14 amino acids. The CDR3 spells CAISEVRMNTEAFF. CDR3 bases: TGTGCCATCAGTGAGGTCCGCATGAACACTGAAGCTTTCTTT.

Written as DNA, the CDR3 is TGTGCCAGCAGTTCGGACAAAACGAAGAGTCAGCCCCAGCATTTT. This sequence encodes CASSSDKTKSQPQHF. The chain employs TRBV28 and TRBJ1-5; D is possibly TRBD1 (5 bases). Trimming pared 4 bases from V and 6 bases from J, leaving 16 bases between. There are 15 residues in the CDR3. Looked up from germline, CDR1 is MDHEN and CDR2 is SYDVKM.

The chain carries TRBV5-1 and TRBJ2-2, with D uncertain. Trimming left V 4 bases short and J 0 bases short, with 7 bases between. CDR3 size: 14 residues. Germline CDR1 and CDR2: SGHRS and YFSETQ. The CDR3 protein is CASSRETNTGELFF. The CDR3 DNA follows: TGCGCCAGCAGCCGTGAAACGAACACCGGGGAGCTGTTTTTT.

This clone was found once. The genes are TRBV2 and TRBJ2-1; no definite D call. CDR3 length equals 12 residues. Looked up from germline, CDR1 is SNHLY and CDR2 is FYNNEI. The V gene lost 5 bases and the J gene lost 3 bases, with 5 bases spanning the gap. Written as DNA, the CDR3 is TGTGCCAGCAGTCGAGACTACAATGAGCAGTTCTTC. This encodes CASSRDYNEQFF.

This chain uses TRBV10-3 with TRBJ2-1, with 9 bases aligning to TRBD2. The trim removed 5 bases at V and 7 bases at J, leaving 6 bases unmatched. Germline V gives CDR1 ENHRY, CDR2 SYGVKD. The CDR3 is made up of 14 amino acids. Written as DNA, the CDR3 is TGTGCCATCAGTTCTAGCGGGGCGAGTAATGAGCAGTTCTTC. Its protein product is CAISSSGASNEQFF.

The CDR3 reads CASSPGPNQETQYF. The CDR3 coding sequence is TGTGCCAGCAGCCCAGGACCGAATCAAGAGACCCAGTACTTC. This chain uses TRBV7-9 with TRBJ2-5; no clear D gene. The CDR3 sequence is 14 residues long. The germline V gene encodes CDR1 SEHNR and CDR2 FQNEAQ (reference sequence). V was clipped by 5 bases and J by 2 bases, with 12 bases between them.

V gene TRBV6-1 combines with J gene TRBJ1-2; D unresolved. Trimming took 4 bases from V and 4 from J, leaving 10 bases between them. The CDR3 has 13 amino acids. The germline V gene encodes CDR1 MNHNS and CDR2 SASEGT. The chain's CDR3 is CASSVSTTYGYTF. Here the CDR3 DNA reads TGTGCCAGCAGTGTGAGTACGACCTATGGCTACACCTTC.

The chain combines TRBV2 with TRBJ1-1, with 9 bases aligning to TRBD1. This CDR3 is built from 17 residues. Per the germline V gene, CDR1 is SNHLY and CDR2 is FYNNEI. V lost 8 bases and J lost 1; bases outside the gene matches: 14. In nucleotides, the CDR3 is TGTGCCAGCCCCCCTAAGACAGGGGGTCCCTCGAACACTGAAGCTTTCTTT. Amino acid sequence: CASPPKTGGPSNTEAFF.

The chain has TRBV13 and TRBJ2-1; 9 bases agree with TRBD1. The V gene's germline CDR1 is PRHDT and CDR2 FYEKMQ (reference sequence). The CDR3 loop spans 16 amino acids. V dropped 5 bases and J dropped 2; count of bases not matched to a gene: 7. CDR3 DNA: TGTGCCAGCAGCCCTTCCGGGACAGGGACCTACAATGAGCAGTTCTTC. Protein: CASSPSGTGTYNEQFF.

The chain employs TRBV11-2 and TRBJ2-2; 8 bases map to TRBD1. V lost 1 base to trimming and J lost 6 bases; unmatched junction nucleotides: 4. The CDR3 runs 15 residues. CDR1 and CDR2 from the germline V gene are SGHAT and FQNNGV. CDR3 residues: CASSLVTGGPGELFF. The CDR3 bases are TGTGCCAGCAGCTTAGTAACAGGGGGACCCGGGGAGCTGTTTTTT.

For this clone: Other DNA sequences of this sample code for an identical CDR3. The chain employs TRBV6-4 and TRBJ2-1, with a tentative D call TRBD1 (5 bases). The CDR3 runs 14 residues. V lost 5 bases to trimming and J lost 5 bases, with 13 bases between them. Germline-derived CDR1 and CDR2 are MRHNA and SNTAGT. The CDR3 sequence: CASSLDSVNNEQFF. The CDR3 nucleotides are TGTGCCAGCAGTCTAGACAGCGTTAACAATGAGCAGTTCTTC.

The CDR3 protein is CASSQEGISTDTQYF. The CDR3 DNA sequence: TGTGCCAGCAGCCAAGAGGGGATCAGTACAGATACGCAGTATTTT. This sequence joins TRBV4-2 and TRBJ2-3, with D hard to call. Germline-derived CDR1 and CDR2 are LGHNA and YNFKEQ. V lost 0 bases, J lost 3 bases, and 10 bases lay in between. This CDR3 region has 15 residues.

This clone was detected only a few times. The chain employs TRBV7-2 and TRBJ1-3; no clear D. CDR3 length: 14 residues. V lost 3 bases, J lost 4 bases, and 10 bases lay in between. Germline CDR1 and CDR2: SGHTA and FQGNSA. The CDR3 here is CASSFTNTGNTIYF. CDR3 nucleotides: TGTGCCAGCAGCTTTACCAACACCGGAAACACCATATATTTT.

This clone was found once. J is TRBJ1-5 and V is TRBV29-1; D is perhaps TRBD1 (6 bases). The CDR3 length is 13 residues. V was clipped by 3 bases and J by 4 bases, with 10 bases between them. Germline CDR1 is SQVTM and CDR2 is ANQGSEA. CDR3 sequence (DNA): TGCAGCGTTGAGTCAGGGGTAAATCAGCCCCAGCATTTT. Its protein product is CSVESGVNQPQHF.

CDR3 loop: CASSLGTGEETQYF. The CDR3 DNA reads as TGTGCCAGCAGCTTAGGGACAGGGGAAGAGACCCAGTACTTC. The chain carries TRBV7-6 and TRBJ2-5; 9 bases fit TRBD1. This CDR3 spans 14 amino acids. Unmatched junction bases numbered 0, after V lost 1 base and J lost 3 bases. Germline V gene data show CDR1 as SGHVS and CDR2 as FNYEAQ.